These 13 T cell receptor beta chains came from one sample sequenced in a study of blood T cells in healthy people across ages. A second about 6 to 11 cycle PCR used barcoded and J-beta primers. TCRdb ran MiXCR on the 5' RACE reads and lists one entry per CDR3 protein. The sample has some 900,000 distinct CDR3 sequences; around 46% are singletons. The sequencing input was blood. The receptors come from a man aged 25-40 years in good health.

The rearrangement links TRBV5-1 to TRBJ2-5; D might be TRBD2 (6 bases). CDR1 and CDR2 (germline): SGHRS, YFSETQ. The germline V and J ends were trimmed by 0 bases and 2 bases, with 14 bases remaining between them. The CDR3 loop spans 16 amino acids. The CDR3 loop is CASSLEGTLFQETQYF. CDR3 bases: TGCGCCAGCAGCTTGGAGGGGACTCTTTTTCAAGAGACCCAGTACTTC.

This clonotype is termed medium-sized (0.01 to 0.1%). The genes are TRBV6-5 and TRBJ2-3, with D possibly TRBD1 on 5 matching bases. The V gene's germline CDR1 is MNHEY and CDR2 SVGAGI. The CDR3 has 15 amino acids. Trimming pared 0 bases from V and 1 base from J, leaving 8 bases between. CDR3: CASSYSGQGTDTQYF. CDR3 sequence (DNA): TGTGCCAGCAGTTACTCGGGGCAGGGCACAGATACGCAGTATTTT.

This clonotype has a count of ten or more. V gene TRBV12-3 or TRBV12-4 combines with J gene TRBJ2-3; D is ambiguous. The CDR3 runs to 12 residues. Trimming removed 6 bases at V and 2 bases at J, with 6 bases between. The CDR3 DNA reads as TGTGCCAGCAGGTCCGACACAGATACGCAGTATTTT. Protein: CASRSDTDTQYF.

This clonotype has just a few counts. The rearrangement joins TRBV6-2 or TRBV6-3 to TRBJ2-7, with D perhaps TRBD1 (5 bases). CDR1 and CDR2 (germline): MNHEY, SVGEGT. V was trimmed by 2 bases and J by 2 bases, leaving 7 bases between them. The CDR3 sequence is 13 residues long. The CDR3 DNA is TGTGCCAGCAGTTACCAGGGCGCCTACGAGCAGTACTTC. Residues: CASSYQGAYEQYF.

V is TRBV7-2 and J is TRBJ1-2; 7 positions match TRBD1. J was trimmed by 8 bases and V by 0 bases; bases with no gene match: 9. The V gene's germline CDR1 is SGHTA and CDR2 FQGNSA. This CDR3 contains 15 residues. CDR3 coding DNA: TGTGCCAGCAGCTTAGCGGGTACTACAGGGGACGGCTACACCTTC. Protein product: CASSLAGTTGDGYTF. The whole variable domain, filled in from reference TRBV7-2 and TRBJ1-2, reads GAGVSQSPSNKVTEKGKDVELRCDPISGHTALYWYRQSLGQGLEFLIYFQGNSAPDKSGLPSDRFSAERTGGSVSTLTIQRTQQEDSAVYLCASSLAGTTGDGYTFGSGTRLTVV.

This clonotype was picked up one time. The chain is built from TRBV28 and TRBJ2-3, with 7 bases lining up with TRBD1. The length of the CDR3 is 14 residues. The ends lost 5 bases at V and 4 bases at J; junction bases unmatched: 6. The germline CDR1 and CDR2 sequences are MDHEN and SYDVKM. The CDR3 loop reads CASSLTTGPDTQYF. The CDR3 DNA is TGTGCCAGCAGTCTGACGACAGGGCCAGATACGCAGTATTTT.

This chain uses TRBV6-6 with TRBJ2-1; perhaps TRBD2 as D (5 bases). V was pared by 0 bases and J by 6 bases, with 18 bases between. There are 17 residues in the CDR3. CDR1 is MNHNY and CDR2 is SVGAGI in the germline V gene (reference sequence). The CDR3 sequence: CASSYSIGLAGVNEQFF. In nucleotides, the CDR3 is TGTGCCAGCAGTTACTCCATTGGGCTAGCCGGGGTCAATGAGCAGTTCTTC.

This rearrangement joins TRBV4-3 to TRBJ2-3; the match to TRBD2 covers 8 bases. V gave up 3 bases and J gave up 2 bases; unmatched junction bases: 13. The germline V gene encodes CDR1 LGHNA and CDR2 YSLEER. The CDR3 is 18 residues long. CDR3 nucleotides: TGCGCCAGCAGCCAGACGCCAACGGGAGGGCCTAACACAGATACGCAGTATTTT. This translates into CASSQTPTGGPNTDTQYF.

The rearrangement joins TRBV6-6 to TRBJ1-5, with 7 bases lining up with TRBD1. CDR1 is MNHNY, CDR2 SVGAGI, per germline (reference sequence). V trimming: 5 bases; J trimming: 6 bases; junction bases outside the gene matches: 10. This CDR3 has 15 residues. The CDR3 DNA reads TGTGCCAGCAGTCCCGACAGGGTGGGCGGTCAGCCCCAGCATTTT. Its translation: CASSPDRVGGQPQHF.

The chain has TRBV10-3 and TRBJ2-1; possibly TRBD2 for D (7 bases). Per germline, CDR1 ENHRY and CDR2 SYGVKD. The CDR3 consists of 18 residues. Trimming left V 3 bases short and J 7 bases short, with 25 bases between. In DNA, the CDR3 is TGTGCCATCAGTGATGACTCCAGCGGGGACAATTTCTTGAATGAGCAGTTCTTC. Amino acids: CAISDDSSGDNFLNEQFF.

This sequence joins TRBV7-9 and TRBJ2-5; 7 bases fit TRBD1. V lost 0 bases to trimming and J lost 11 bases; unmatched junction nucleotides: 12. Per the germline V gene, CDR1 is SEHNR and CDR2 is FQNEAQ (reference sequence). This CDR3 has 15 amino acids. The CDR3 nucleotides read TGTGCCAGCAGCTTAGCGACAGGGCGCGTGGAGGAGCAGTACTTC. Translating gives CASSLATGRVEEQYF.

The chain links TRBV6-2 or TRBV6-3 to TRBJ2-2; D is ambiguous. CDR3 size: 13 residues. The germline CDR1 and CDR2 sequences are MNHEY and SVGEGT. The ends were cut back, 8 bases at V and 1 base at J, with 8 bases in the middle. The CDR3 DNA sequence: TGTGCCAGCGAGGCCAGGAACACCGGGGAGCTGTTTTTT. As protein: CASEARNTGELFF.

The CDR3 spells CASSPPDRAGGGYGYTF. Here the CDR3 DNA reads TGTGCCAGCAGCCCACCCGACCGGGCAGGCGGGGGCTATGGCTACACCTTC. The gene calls are TRBV4-2 and TRBJ1-2; weak D call: TRBD1 (5 bases). The V and J ends lost 4 bases and 4 bases respectively, with 22 bases between them. The CDR3 sequence is 17 residues long. Per the germline V gene, CDR1 is LGHNA and CDR2 is YNFKEQ.